The 24 T cell receptor beta chains presented below share a single source sample, sequenced in a study of blood T cell repertoires in COVID-19. TCRdb's copy holds only in-frame clones and misses some; the assay was immunoSEQ multiplex PCR. In the table there are about 230,000 clones, more than 80% of which are singletons. The sequenced sample consisted of peripheral blood. These receptors were collected from an elderly woman with COVID-19, enrolled during active disease.

The gene calls are TRBV29-1 and TRBJ2-2, with D possibly TRBD2 on 5 matching bases. Trimming removed 4 bases at V and 0 bases at J, with 9 bases between. CDR1 and CDR2 from the germline V gene are SQVTM and ANQGSEA. The CDR3 runs 14 residues. The CDR3 here is CSVVLEANTGELFF. CDR3 DNA: TGCAGCGTTGTTCTGGAGGCGAACACCGGGGAGCTGTTTTTT.

The chain links TRBV6-5 to TRBJ2-3, with D possibly TRBD2 on 6 matching bases. The CDR3 runs 14 residues. Germline CDR1 MNHEY, CDR2 SVGAGI. Trimming cost V 6 bases and J 2 bases, with 12 bases left between them. CDR3 in DNA: TGTGCCAGCAGACGGGAGTGGGACACAGATACGCAGTATTTT. It specifies CASRREWDTDTQYF.

CDR3 region: CASRPRDSGRRETQYF. CDR3 nucleotide sequence: TGTGCCAGCAGGCCCCGGGATAGCGGGAGACGAGAGACCCAGTACTTC. J is TRBJ2-5 and V is TRBV6-7, with 9 bases identical to TRBD2. TRBV6-7 is labeled an ORF, and its function is uncertain. Trimming took 6 bases from V and 4 from J; bases not matched to a gene: 12. The CDR3 has 16 residues.

The chain has TRBV2 and TRBJ1-2, with 8 bases identical to TRBD1. CDR3 length: 14 residues. The ends lost 4 bases at V and 8 bases at J; junction bases unmatched: 9. Germline CDR1 SNHLY, CDR2 FYNNEI. DNA of the CDR3: TGTGCCAGCAGTGTTGGCGGCAGGGGGCTCGGCTACACCTTC. Amino acid sequence: CASSVGGRGLGYTF.

This chain joins TRBV6-2 or TRBV6-3 and TRBJ1-6; 7 nucleotides agree with TRBD1. CDR3 length: 16 amino acids. After removal of 4 bases from V and 14 bases from J, the junction contained 17 bases not matched to a gene. Germline loops: CDR1 MNHEY, CDR2 SVGEGT. The CDR3 DNA reads as TGTGCCAGCAGTTCCGGACAGGCTCCGCTGTTGTCCTCCCTCCACTTT. It translates to CASSSGQAPLLSSLHF.

The table lists this clone with a few counts. V usage is TRBV6-4 and J usage is TRBJ1-1, with D possibly being TRBD1 (6 bases). Germline V gene data show CDR1 as MRHNA and CDR2 as SNTAGT. The CDR3 spans 13 residues. Trimming removed 11 bases at V and 0 bases at J, with 13 bases between. The CDR3 reads CADGGALNTEAFF. CDR3 DNA: TGTGCCGACGGGGGGGCCTTGAACACTGAAGCTTTCTTT.

V gene TRBV18 combines with J gene TRBJ2-3; TRBD2 agrees at 13 bases. The CDR3 has 16 amino acids. The germline V gene encodes CDR1 KGHSH and CDR2 LQKENI. V trimming: 10 bases; J trimming: 4 bases; junction bases outside the gene matches: 11. The CDR3 DNA is TGTGCCACCGGGACTAGCGGGATCCGGGGCCCAGATACGCAGTATTTT. The encoded protein is CATGTSGIRGPDTQYF. The variable domain in full, with the rest retrieved from reference TRBV18 and TRBJ2-3, is NAGVMQNPRHLVRRRGQEARLRCSPMKGHSHVYWYRQLPEEGLKFMVYLQKENIIDESGMPKERFSAEFPKEGPSILRIQQVVRGDSAAYFCATGTSGIRGPDTQYFGPGTRLTVL.

This chain connects TRBV5-4 to TRBJ2-7, with 11 bases that match TRBD2. The CDR3 is 14 residues long. J gave up 6 bases and V 2 bases, and 4 bases lay outside the gene matches. CDR1 is SGHNT and CDR2 is YYREEE in the germline V gene (reference sequence). The CDR3 here is CASSLLAGAAEQYF. For the CDR3, the DNA is TGTGCCAGCAGCTTACTAGCGGGGGCCGCCGAGCAGTACTTC.

The chain joins TRBV28 to TRBJ1-2; the D is unclear. Germline CDR1 MDHEN, CDR2 SYDVKM. CDR3 length equals 12 residues. The germline V and J ends were trimmed by 6 bases and 8 bases, with 13 bases remaining between them. CDR3 residues: CASRRREAGYTF. CDR3 DNA sequence: TGTGCCAGCAGGAGAAGGGAGGCGGGCTACACCTTC.

This clone came up a few times. The V and J genes are TRBV5-1 and TRBJ1-1, with D perhaps matching TRBD1 (6 bases). With 7 bases removed from V and 0 bases from J, the gap between germline ends came to 10 bases. Germline CDR1 is SGHRS and CDR2 is YFSETQ. The CDR3 length is 13 residues. The CDR3 is CASSGTLNTEAFF. The DNA of the CDR3 is TGCGCCAGCTCAGGGACATTGAACACTGAAGCTTTCTTT.

This rearrangement joins TRBV7-3 to TRBJ2-5; 9 bases agree with TRBD2. The ends lost 6 bases at V and 4 bases at J; junction bases unmatched: 3. This CDR3 is built from 13 residues. CDR1 SGHTA and CDR2 FQGTGA come from the germline V gene. The CDR3 protein is CASSQTSGETQYF. Here the CDR3 DNA reads TGTGCCAGCAGTCAGACTAGCGGAGAGACCCAGTACTTC.

The CDR3 region is CASSLTSMTGNTGELFF. The CDR3 bases are TGTGCCAGCAGCCTCACCAGCATGACAGGAAACACCGGGGAGCTGTTTTTT. This sequence joins TRBV28 and TRBJ2-2, with a weak D call TRBD1 (6 bases). Germline V gene data show CDR1 as MDHEN and CDR2 as SYDVKM. The CDR3 is 17 residues long. V gave up 6 bases and J gave up 2 bases, with 19 bases separating them.

The chain employs TRBV7-2 and TRBJ1-2; 8 positions agree with TRBD1. V dropped 5 bases and J dropped 8; count of bases not matched to a gene: 10. The CDR3 extends over 14 amino acids. Germline V CDR1 and CDR2: SGHTA, FQGNSA. The DNA for the CDR3 is TGTGCCAGCAGCCCCTCCGGACAGGGATCGGGCTACACCTTC. Translation gives CASSPSGQGSGYTF.

This sequence joins TRBV6-4 and TRBJ2-7, with 9 bases matching TRBD2. The CDR3 is made up of 13 amino acids. Germline trimming cut 6 bases from V and 9 bases from J; bases unmatched to any gene: 9. CDR1 is MRHNA, CDR2 SNTAGT, per germline. The CDR3 loop reads CASSISGGLRQYF. CDR3 sequence (DNA): TGTGCCAGCAGCATCAGCGGGGGGCTAAGGCAGTACTTC.

There are a few counts of this clone. This rearrangement joins TRBV4-1 to TRBJ1-1; D possibly corresponds to TRBD1 (5 bases). Trimming removed 1 base from V and 3 bases from J, with 9 bases in between. The CDR3 runs to 14 residues. Germline assignment: CDR1 MGHRA and CDR2 YSYEKL. The CDR3 nucleotides read TGCGCCAGCAGCCAAGCTTGGGGGGACACTGAAGCTTTCTTT. Translating it yields CASSQAWGDTEAFF.

The chain is built from TRBV5-1 and TRBJ1-4; 7 nucleotides align to TRBD1. The V and J ends lost 2 bases and 0 bases, in that order; junction bases with no gene match: 4. Germline lookup yields CDR1 SGHRS and CDR2 YFSETQ. This CDR3 contains 16 residues. The chain's CDR3 is CASSLFQGATNEKLFF. The CDR3 DNA follows: TGCGCCAGCAGCTTATTCCAGGGGGCAACTAATGAAAAACTGTTTTTT.

This chain links TRBV6-1 with TRBJ1-4; D is perhaps TRBD1 (6 bases). Trimming removed 2 bases at V and 9 bases at J, with 10 bases between. Germline values: CDR1 MNHNS, CDR2 SASEGT. The CDR3 contains 13 residues. The CDR3 spells CASSENREQKLFF. Here the CDR3 DNA reads TGTGCCAGCAGTGAAAACAGGGAACAAAAACTGTTTTTT.

The chain links TRBV3-1 (or the pseudogene TRBV3-2) to TRBJ2-3; TRBD2 aligns across 8 bases. Germline loops: CDR1 LGHDT, CDR2 YNNKEL (reference sequence). The length of the CDR3 is 15 residues. Trimming at V came to 1 base and at J to 5 bases, leaving 5 bases not matched to a gene. CDR3 sequence reads: CASSQVGTRGDTQYF. In nucleotides, the CDR3 is TGTGCCAGCAGCCAAGTGGGGACTAGAGGAGATACGCAGTATTTT.

J is TRBJ1-5 and V is TRBV6-6; D perhaps matches TRBD1 (6 bases). Trimming cost V 6 bases and J 4 bases, with 13 bases left between them. The germline V gene encodes CDR1 MNHNY and CDR2 SVGAGI (reference sequence). The CDR3 totals 14 residues. CDR3: CASRLQGGNQPQHF. The CDR3 bases are TGTGCCAGCAGGCTACAGGGTGGGAATCAGCCCCAGCATTTT.

This rearrangement joins TRBV7-9 to TRBJ1-1, with D perhaps matching TRBD1 (6 bases). V lost 6 bases and J 2 bases, leaving 13 bases between the germline ends. Germline CDR1 reads SEHNR; CDR2 reads FQNEAQ (reference sequence). The CDR3 sequence is 14 residues long. CDR3 nucleotides: TGTGCCAGCAGTTTCACAGGGAGTAACACTGAAGCTTTCTTT. It is translated as CASSFTGSNTEAFF.

The chain couples TRBV23-1 to TRBJ2-3; D possibly corresponds to TRBD2 (5 bases). TRBV23-1 is flagged as an ORF with uncertain function. Trimming shortened V by 7 bases and J by 4 bases, and 24 bases separated the two germline ends. CDR3 size: 17 residues. The CDR3 sequence: CASTITRNTNPADTQYF. CDR3 in DNA: TGCGCCAGCACCATAACTAGGAACACAAACCCAGCAGATACGCAGTATTTT.

This clone was seen only once. V and J are TRBV10-3 and TRBJ2-3; the match to TRBD2 covers 13 bases. The junction had 3 bases not matched to a gene; V was cut back by 3 bases and J by 3 bases. Per germline, CDR1 ENHRY and CDR2 SYGVKD. The CDR3 is 16 residues long. CDR3 bases: TGTGCCATCAGTGACGGACTAGCGGGAGCAACAGATACGCAGTATTTT. Protein: CAISDGLAGATDTQYF.

V is TRBV3-1 (or the pseudogene TRBV3-2) and J is TRBJ1-2, with TRBD1 matching 8 bases. The germline V gene has CDR1 LGHDT and CDR2 YNNKEL (reference sequence). The CDR3 runs 16 residues. The junction had 6 bases not matched to a gene; V was cut back by 2 bases and J by 1 base. CDR3 nucleotide sequence: TGTGCCAGCAGCCAATCGCCGGGACAGGTTAACTATGGCTACACCTTC. This sequence encodes CASSQSPGQVNYGYTF.

The rearrangement uses TRBV20-1 and TRBJ1-1; D not resolved. The length of the CDR3 is 11 residues. From germline, CDR1 is DFQATT and CDR2 SNEGSKA (reference sequence). With 6 bases removed from V and 4 bases from J, the gap between germline ends came to 9 bases. CDR3 protein: CSATVVTEAFF. CDR3 nucleotide sequence: TGCAGTGCCACGGTGGTCACTGAAGCTTTCTTT.